The 2 T cell receptor beta chains reported below all come from one sample, sequenced in a study of response to subunit inactivated influenza vaccine. TCRdb passed the RT-PCR reads through MiXCR, listing each CDR3 protein once. Altogether hundreds of thousands of distinct CDR3 sequences are present, 10% to 15% being singletons, with the ten largest covering 10%. This sample comprised PBMCs from blood, obtained on the day of vaccination. The source is a man in his fifties or sixties who received an inactivated influenza vaccine.

The chain links TRBV5-4 to TRBJ2-2; the D is unclear. CDR1 and CDR2 (germline): SGHNT, YYREEE (reference sequence). The ends were cut back, 1 base at V and 4 bases at J, with 8 bases in the middle. The CDR3 sequence is 14 residues long. The DNA of the CDR3 is TGTGCCAGCAGCTTGAAAGCCTCCACCGGGGAGCTGTTTTTT. It codes for CASSLKASTGELFF.

This chain links TRBV27 with TRBJ2-7, with 7 nucleotides matching TRBD2. Germline assignment: CDR1 MNHEY and CDR2 SMNVEV (reference sequence). This CDR3 is built from 13 residues. J lost 0 bases, V lost 9 bases, and 5 bases had no gene match. For the CDR3, the DNA is TGTGCCAGTCGCGGGAGACACTCCTACGAGCAGTACTTC. This codes for CASRGRHSYEQYF.